These T cell receptor beta chains were read from a single sample in a study of shared clonotypes between healthy human individuals. Assay used: immunoSEQ multiplex PCR; TCRdb lists only in-frame clones, some missing. The sample carries some 2.4 million clones, approximately 94% recorded once. Sequenced: naive CD4+ T cells from PBMCs. The receptors were sampled from a young man in good health. Some clones in this sample may be carry-over from other donors' samples. Each CDR3 is given with its conserved first and last residue. D genes are given only for firm matches. A row's size may be missing; if present it is once, few, many or a size class.

size | J | D | V | CDR3 | DNA
NA | TRBJ2-1 | TRBD2 | TRBV28 | CASSPTLAARNEQFF | TGTGCCAGCAGTCCAACCCTAGCGGCTCGGAATGAGCAGTTCTTC
NA | TRBJ1-1 | NA | TRBV7-8 | CASCPRGNTEAFF | TGTGCCAGCTGCCCCCGGGGGAACACTGAAGCTTTCTTT
NA | TRBJ1-1 | NA | TRBV18 | CASSSDANTEAFF | TGTGCCAGCTCAAGCGACGCGAACACTGAAGCTTTCTTT
once | TRBJ2-7 | NA | TRBV14 | CASSQELTGTEQYF | TGTGCCAGCAGCCAAGAGTTAACAGGGACCGAGCAGTACTTC
NA | TRBJ2-7 | TRBD2 | TRBV4-2 | CASSNQLAGISYEQYF | TGTGCCAGCAGCAACCAACTAGCGGGGATATCCTACGAGCAGTACTTC
NA | TRBJ1-3 | NA | TRBV9 | CASSVASRETGNTIYF | TGTGCCAGCAGCGTAGCTTCACGGGAAACTGGAAACACCATATATTTT
NA | TRBJ2-7 | NA | TRBV15 | CATSRVGVVRSEQYF | TGTGCCACCAGCAGAGTTGGGGTGGTAAGAAGCGAGCAGTACTTC
NA | TRBJ2-2 | NA | TRBV18 | CASSASIRGGGELFF | TGTGCCAGCTCAGCCTCAATCCGGGGCGGCGGGGAGCTGTTTTTT
once | TRBJ2-1 | NA | TRBV28 | CASSFPSLAATQGGGNEQFF | TGTGCCAGCAGTTTTCCGTCGCTAGCGGCTACTCAAGGGGGGGGCAATGAGCAGTTCTTC
NA | TRBJ2-1 | TRBD2 | TRBV10-3 | CAIGTSGYNEQFF | TGTGCCATCGGGACTAGCGGCTACAATGAGCAGTTCTTC
once | TRBJ2-7 | NA | TRBV27 | CASSTLTGQTYEQYF | TGTGCCAGCAGTACCCTGACAGGACAAACCTACGAGCAGTACTTC
NA | TRBJ2-7 | NA | TRBV7-8 | CASRPRQVPYEQYF | TGTGCCAGCAGGCCCCGACAGGTCCCCTACGAGCAGTACTTC
NA | TRBJ1-1 | TRBD1 | TRBV7-9 | CASSLGGSGGSNTEAFF | TGTGCCAGCAGCTTAGGTGGATCAGGGGGATCGAACACTGAAGCTTTCTTT
NA | TRBJ2-7 | NA | TRBV4-1 | CASGSFSSYEQYF | TGCGCCAGCGGGAGCTTTAGCTCCTACGAGCAGTACTTC
NA | TRBJ2-7 | TRBD2 | TRBV9 | CASSVGLAGYEQYF | TGTGCCAGCAGCGTAGGGCTAGCGGGCTACGAGCAGTACTTC
NA | TRBJ2-5 | TRBD2 | TRBV9 | CASSPSGSSGETQYF | TGTGCCAGCAGCCCTAGCGGGAGCTCGGGCGAGACCCAGTACTTC
NA | TRBJ2-1 | TRBD2 | TRBV28 | CASREATSGSNEQFF | TGTGCCAGCAGAGAGGCGACTAGCGGGAGCAATGAGCAGTTCTTC
NA | TRBJ1-1 | NA | TRBV28 | CASSLSGGRTEAFF | TGTGCCAGCAGTTTATCGGGGGGGCGCACTGAAGCTTTCTTT
NA | TRBJ2-5 | NA | TRBV15 | CATSRVGSQETQYF | TGTGCCACCAGCAGAGTAGGCAGCCAAGAGACCCAGTACTTC
NA | TRBJ1-4 | TRBD1 | TRBV29-1 | CSVKRQGIGEKLFF | TGCAGCGTTAAGAGACAGGGTATTGGTGAAAAACTGTTTTTT
NA | TRBJ1-1 | NA | TRBV4-1 | CASSQVDTFPTEAFF | TGCGCCAGCAGCCAAGTGGACACATTTCCCACTGAAGCTTTCTTT
NA | TRBJ1-2 | NA | TRBV28 | CASSPDRFYGYTF | TGTGCCAGCAGTCCGGACCGCTTCTATGGCTACACCTTC
NA | TRBJ1-1 | NA | TRBV5-1 | CASSSTLNTEAFF | TGCGCCAGCAGCTCGACCTTAAACACTGAAGCTTTCTTT
NA | TRBJ2-5 | NA | TRBV29-1 | CSGYLGSETQYF | TGCAGCGGATACCTGGGATCAGAGACCCAGTACTTC
NA | TRBJ1-1 | NA | TRBV7-2 | CASSPLTTSGTEAFF | TGTGCCAGCAGCCCCCTAACGACGTCGGGCACTGAAGCTTTCTTT
NA | TRBJ2-7 | NA | TRBV5-6 | CASSLRRGGEQYF | TGTGCCAGCAGCTTGCGAAGGGGTGGCGAGCAGTACTTC
once | TRBJ2-1 | TRBD2 | TRBV7-6 | CASSLIFTGGNNEQFF | TGTGCCAGCAGCTTAATCTTTACGGGAGGGAACAATGAGCAGTTCTTC
NA | TRBJ2-5 | TRBD2 | TRBV14 | CASSPQGLASETQYF | TGTGCCAGCAGCCCCCAGGGACTAGCCTCGGAGACCCAGTACTTC
NA | TRBJ1-5 | NA | TRBV28 | CASSSLGVQPQHF | TGTGCCAGCAGTTCCCTAGGGGTTCAGCCCCAGCATTTT
NA | TRBJ2-5 | NA | TRBV2 | CASSATGEAAQYF | TGTGCCAGCAGCGCGACTGGGGAGGCGGCCCAGTACTTC
NA | TRBJ2-2 | NA | TRBV7-8 | CASSFLNTGELFF | TGTGCCAGCAGCTTTTTGAACACCGGGGAGCTGTTTTTT
NA | TRBJ2-2 | NA | TRBV5-1 | CASVVSPGATNTGELFF | TGCGCCAGCGTGGTTTCCCCAGGGGCGACGAACACCGGGGAGCTGTTTTTT
NA | TRBJ2-7 | NA | TRBV5-1 | CASSLVAGREGEQYF | TGCGCCAGCAGCTTGGTGGCGGGGAGAGAAGGCGAGCAGTACTTC
NA | TRBJ2-7 | NA | TRBV30 | CAWSGRGPYEQYF | TGTGCCTGGAGCGGGCGGGGCCCCTACGAGCAGTACTTC
once | TRBJ2-7 | NA | TRBV30 | CAWSQDTSYEQYF | TGTGCCTGGAGTCAGGACACCTCCTACGAGCAGTACTTC
NA | TRBJ2-5 | TRBD2 | TRBV28 | CASSRAGGSQETQYF | TGTGCCAGCAGTCGAGCGGGAGGAAGTCAAGAGACCCAGTACTTC
once | TRBJ2-1 | NA | TRBV6-4 | CASSDSQKGSFIVEQFF | TGTGCCAGCAGTGACTCGCAAAAGGGGTCTTTCATCGTTGAGCAGTTCTTC
NA | TRBJ2-1 | TRBD2 | TRBV11-2 | CASSLTGLAGDEQFF | TGTGCCAGCAGCTTAACGGGACTAGCCGGGGATGAGCAGTTCTTC
NA | TRBJ2-2 | NA | TRBV13 | CASSQMDTGELFF | TGTGCCAGCAGCCAGATGGACACCGGGGAGCTGTTTTTT
NA | TRBJ1-3 | TRBD1 | TRBV18 | CASSPTGQLGSGNTIYF | TGTGCCAGCTCACCCACGGGACAGTTGGGCTCTGGAAACACCATATATTTT
once | TRBJ1-2 | NA | TRBV18 | CASSPVGLRDYGYTF | TGTGCCAGCTCACCAGTCGGTCTCCGGGACTATGGCTACACCTTC
NA | TRBJ2-3 | TRBD2 | TRBV7-2 | CASSDYPSGVGYTQYF | TGTGCCAGCAGCGACTACCCTAGCGGGGTTGGATATACGCAGTATTTT